This T cell receptor (beta chain) stems from a study of neurological immune-mediated disorders. General study points: Private repertoires in all groups were suggested by the absence of shared CDR3 amino acid sequences among expanded clones across subjects.

This clonotype was recorded many times. Its antigen remains unknown. This sequence may be a read error, since a much larger clone differs from it by one base. TCRdb passed the 5' RACE reads through MiXCR, listing each CDR3 protein once. The repertoire includes fewer than 80,000 distinct CDR3 sequences, approximately 5.2% of them detected once, and about 2.7% sits in the top ten. Germline V gene sequence: CDR1 ENHRY, CDR2 SYGVKD. The length of the CDR3 is 14 residues. The sample comprised PBMCs. The sequence was collected from a woman between 25 and 40 years old with multiple sclerosis. The chain has TRBV10-3 and TRBJ2-6; D may correspond to TRBD1 or TRBD2 (5 bases each). In DNA form, the CDR3 reads TGTGCCATCAGTGACGGGGCCGGGGCCAAAGTCCTGACTTTC. Protein sequence: CAISDGAGAKVLTF.